This T cell receptor (beta chain) is drawn from a study of beta chain features in type 1 diabetes (dated by TCRdb to 2017 to 2018). The study in broad terms: No differences in mean age, gender distribution, total cell number or subset yield were found between patients and healthy donors. Naive and central memory subsets were obtained from all 30 or so donors, but regulatory and stem cell-like memory subsets were isolated from only 8 patients and 8 healthy donors. In the study, recently diagnosed type 1 diabetes patients and matched healthy donors were compared on the TCRB repertoires of their sorted circulating CD4+ T cell subsets. A total of approximately 110,000,000 sorted cells were examined across all samples, and a strong correlation was observed between cell number per subset and RNA yield.

Findings and caveats that apply to the study as a whole: In all four CD4+ subsets, TCRB CDR3 length was moderately but significantly shorter in type 1 diabetes patients. PCR may preferentially amplify shorter templates, but because patient and control samples were amplified and corrected together, any resulting skew would affect both groups equally. HLA sub-analyses involved small numbers of individuals, so any influence of HLA type on TCRB rearrangement remained unresolved. At VDJ recombination sites, patients with type 1 diabetes made fewer insertions and deleted more nucleotides, a pattern implying thymic rearrangement abnormalities. Naive, central memory and regulatory TCRB repertoires appeared to be more similar among patients than among healthy donors. Because cDNA was sequenced instead of genomic DNA, activated cells with high expression could be over-represented, although the groups did not differ in activation or CD3 levels.

Comments on this clone: Its antigen specificity is not known. Qualities for individual bases were not recorded, and no much larger clone is one base off.

Each donor gave one peripheral blood draw, averaging approximately 120 mL, which was collected into heparinised tubes. Naive, central memory, regulatory and stem cell-like memory CD4+ T cells were sorted on a BD FACSAria II using a panel including CD45RO, CCR7, CD25, CD127, CD95 and CD27. A purity above 95% was achieved for all sorted populations. PBMCs were isolated right away by Lymphoprep density gradient centrifugation and were stained directly, without culture. Samples were stained and sorted in pairs, with one healthy donor and one patient per experiment, so that batch effects were minimized. The germline V end is reduced by 4 bases and the J end by 14 bases; junction bases left unmatched: 5. Measured from the cysteine to the phenylalanine, the CDR3 is 11 residues long. CDR3 DNA only is kept here, 33 bases in frame from base 1. For CDR1 and CDR2, the germline V gene (reference sequence) lists SGHNT and YYREEE.

The High Capacity cDNA Reverse Transcription Kit was used to reverse transcribe all of the isolated RNA, meaning that expressed TCRB transcripts were what got sequenced. Deep immunoSEQ sequencing was performed on naive, central memory and regulatory T cell samples, with an average of about 3.6 million total reads per sample. Sorted cells were lysed in RLT buffer, and RNA was extracted using DNase-treated RNeasy Micro or Mini kits according to cell number. To prevent cross-contamination, every cell subset was processed on its own, while patient and healthy donor samples were processed together. The immunoSEQ multiplex PCR was used to amplify TCRB sequences from cDNA, yielding 87-bp fragments that span the CDR3 region. Sequencing of the amplicons was performed on the Illumina HiSeq platform. Per the source publication's procedure: PCR bias was corrected computationally using synthetic template baselines, and reads within Hamming distance 2 were collapsed, with unmergeable singletons discarded. Reads were aligned to IMGT to assign V, D and J genes, CDR3 length, and insertions or deletions at six rearrangement sites. Within each subset, clonotype counts were normalized to sorted cell number, and only after that were true diversity and Gini coefficients computed with the tcR R package. Repertoire sharing was quantified using the overlap coefficient calculated on TCRB nucleotide sequences. Out-of-frame TCRB sequences from naive cells were analyzed as a proxy for the pre-selection repertoire. Imported from immuneACCESS, the table was reduced by TCRdb to in-frame sequences with V and J called. These copies leave out some clones; in studies compared against another copy, an unresolved V gene accounts for under half, and the cause of the remainder is not known. Clonal size and the V and J genes are those of that table, whereas D and trimming came from the DNA. This sample gives hundreds of thousands of clones in total; roughly a sixth of them show up just once. Roughly 0.098% of the sample goes to the ten largest clones.

The material sequenced was naive CD4+ T cells from blood. Interpreted using the paper, the cell subset or site label stands for: true naive CD4+ T cells. This chain joins TRBV5-4 to TRBJ2-1, and 8 junctional nucleotides match TRBD2. This sequence was found in a young man in good health. The DNA sequence is TGTGCCAGCAGCACCGGGACTAGAAAGTTCTTC. Its coded protein is CASSTGTRKFF.